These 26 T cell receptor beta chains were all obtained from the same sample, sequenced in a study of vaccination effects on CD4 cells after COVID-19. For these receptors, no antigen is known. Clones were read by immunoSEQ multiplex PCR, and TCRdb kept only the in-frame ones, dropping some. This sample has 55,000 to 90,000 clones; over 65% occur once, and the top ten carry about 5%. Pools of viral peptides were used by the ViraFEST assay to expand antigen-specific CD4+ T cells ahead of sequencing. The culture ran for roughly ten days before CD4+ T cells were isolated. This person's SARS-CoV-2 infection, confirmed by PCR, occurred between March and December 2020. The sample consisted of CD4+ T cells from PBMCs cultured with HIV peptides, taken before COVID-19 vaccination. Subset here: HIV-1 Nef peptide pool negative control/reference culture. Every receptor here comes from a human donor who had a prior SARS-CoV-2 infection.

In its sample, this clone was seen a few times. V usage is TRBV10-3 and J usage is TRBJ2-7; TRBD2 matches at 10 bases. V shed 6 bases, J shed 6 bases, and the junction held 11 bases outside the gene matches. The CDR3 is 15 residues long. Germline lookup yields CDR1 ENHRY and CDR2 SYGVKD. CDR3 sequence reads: CAISEGPSGSSEQYF. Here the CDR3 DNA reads TGTGCCATCAGCGAAGGGCCTAGCGGGAGTTCCGAGCAGTACTTC.

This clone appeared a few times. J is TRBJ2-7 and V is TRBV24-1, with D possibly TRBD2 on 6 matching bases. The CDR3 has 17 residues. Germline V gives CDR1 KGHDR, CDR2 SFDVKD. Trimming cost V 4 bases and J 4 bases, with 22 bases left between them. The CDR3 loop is CATSDTPGRRNGYEQYF. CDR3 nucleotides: TGTGCCACCAGTGACACACCGGGGAGGCGGAACGGTTACGAGCAGTACTTC.

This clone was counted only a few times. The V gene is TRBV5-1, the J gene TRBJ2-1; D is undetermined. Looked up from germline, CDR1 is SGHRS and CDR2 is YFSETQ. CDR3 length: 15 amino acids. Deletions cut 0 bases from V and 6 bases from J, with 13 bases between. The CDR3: CASSLVSQRLNEQFF. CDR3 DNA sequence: TGCGCCAGCAGCTTGGTTAGCCAGAGACTCAATGAGCAGTTCTTC.

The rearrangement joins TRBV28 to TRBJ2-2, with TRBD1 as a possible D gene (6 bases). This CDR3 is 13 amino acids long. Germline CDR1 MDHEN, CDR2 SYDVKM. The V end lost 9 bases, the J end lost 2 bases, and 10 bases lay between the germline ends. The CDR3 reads CASSGHNTGELFF. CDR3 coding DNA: TGTGCCAGTTCGGGACACAACACCGGGGAGCTGTTTTTT. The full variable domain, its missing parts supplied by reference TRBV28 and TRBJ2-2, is DVKVTQSSRYLVKRTGEKVFLECVQDMDHENMFWYRQDPGLGLRLIYFSYDVKMKEKGDIPEGYSVSREKKERFSLILESASTNQTSMYLCASSGHNTGELFFGEGSRLTVL.

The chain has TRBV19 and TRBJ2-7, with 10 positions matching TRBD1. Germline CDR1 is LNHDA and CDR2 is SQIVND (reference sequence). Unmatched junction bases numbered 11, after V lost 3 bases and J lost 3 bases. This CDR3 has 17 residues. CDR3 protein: CASSIRSPGQGNYEQYF. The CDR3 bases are TGTGCCAGTAGTATCCGAAGCCCGGGACAGGGGAACTACGAGCAGTACTTC. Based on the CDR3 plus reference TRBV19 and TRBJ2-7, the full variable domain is DGGITQSPKYLFRKEGQNVTLSCEQNLNHDAMYWYRQDPGQGLRLIYYSQIVNDFQKGDIAEGYSVSREKKESFPLTVTSAQKNPTAFYLCASSIRSPGQGNYEQYFGPGTRLTVT.

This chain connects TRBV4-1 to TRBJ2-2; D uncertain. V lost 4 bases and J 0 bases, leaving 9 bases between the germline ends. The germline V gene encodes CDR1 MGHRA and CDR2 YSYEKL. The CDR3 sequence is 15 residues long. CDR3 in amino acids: CASSLGWTNTGELFF. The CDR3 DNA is TGCGCCAGCAGCCTAGGCTGGACGAACACCGGGGAGCTGTTTTTT.

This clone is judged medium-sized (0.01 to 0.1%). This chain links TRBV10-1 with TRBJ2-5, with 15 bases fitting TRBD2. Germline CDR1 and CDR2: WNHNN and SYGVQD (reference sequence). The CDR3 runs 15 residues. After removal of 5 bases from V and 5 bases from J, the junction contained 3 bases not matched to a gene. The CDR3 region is CASSRTSGRAETQYF. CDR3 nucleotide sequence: TGCGCCAGCAGTCGGACTAGCGGGAGGGCCGAGACCCAGTACTTC.

The CDR3 sequence is CASSLVRGPTDTQYF. CDR3 nucleotides: TGTGCCAGCAGCTTAGTTAGGGGCCCCACAGATACGCAGTATTTT. The rearrangement links TRBV7-6 to TRBJ2-3; TRBD1 is a possible D gene (5 bases). CDR1 and CDR2 from the germline V gene are SGHVS and FNYEAQ. V lost 1 base and J 2 bases, leaving 10 bases between the germline ends. This CDR3 has 15 residues.

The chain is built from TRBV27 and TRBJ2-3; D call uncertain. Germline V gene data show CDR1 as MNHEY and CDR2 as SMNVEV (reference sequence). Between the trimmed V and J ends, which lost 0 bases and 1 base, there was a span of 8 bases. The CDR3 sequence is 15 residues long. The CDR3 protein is CASSLSSVRTDTQYF. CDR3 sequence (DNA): TGTGCCAGCAGTTTATCAAGCGTGCGCACAGATACGCAGTATTTT.

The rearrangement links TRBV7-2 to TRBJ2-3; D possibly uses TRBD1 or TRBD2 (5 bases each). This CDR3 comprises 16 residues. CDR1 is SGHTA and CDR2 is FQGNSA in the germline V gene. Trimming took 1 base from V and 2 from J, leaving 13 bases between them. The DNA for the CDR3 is TGTGCCAGCAGCTTAGTACTGGGGGTACTCACAGATACGCAGTATTTT. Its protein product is CASSLVLGVLTDTQYF.

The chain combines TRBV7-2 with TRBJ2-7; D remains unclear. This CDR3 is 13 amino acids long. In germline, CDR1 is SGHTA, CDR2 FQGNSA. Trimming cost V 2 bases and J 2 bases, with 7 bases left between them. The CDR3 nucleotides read TGTGCCAGCAGCTTATACTTCACCTACGAGCAGTACTTC. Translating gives CASSLYFTYEQYF.

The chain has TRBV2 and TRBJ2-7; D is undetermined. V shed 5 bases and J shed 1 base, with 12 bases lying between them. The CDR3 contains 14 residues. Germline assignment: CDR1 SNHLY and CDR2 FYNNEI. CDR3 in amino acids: CASSTMLASYEQYF. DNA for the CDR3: TGTGCCAGCAGTACGATGTTGGCATCCTACGAGCAGTACTTC.

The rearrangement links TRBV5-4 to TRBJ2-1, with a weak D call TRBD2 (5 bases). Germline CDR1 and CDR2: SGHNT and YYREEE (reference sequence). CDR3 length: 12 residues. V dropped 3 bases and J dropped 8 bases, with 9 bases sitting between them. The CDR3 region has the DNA TGTGCCAGCAGCTATAATAGCGATGAGCAGTTCTTC. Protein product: CASSYNSDEQFF.

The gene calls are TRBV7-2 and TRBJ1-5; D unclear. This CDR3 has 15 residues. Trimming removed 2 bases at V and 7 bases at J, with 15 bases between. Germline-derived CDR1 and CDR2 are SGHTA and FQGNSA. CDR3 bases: TGTGCCAGCAGCTTATGGCAGGCTAGCTACCAGCCCCAGCATTTT. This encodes CASSLWQASYQPQHF.

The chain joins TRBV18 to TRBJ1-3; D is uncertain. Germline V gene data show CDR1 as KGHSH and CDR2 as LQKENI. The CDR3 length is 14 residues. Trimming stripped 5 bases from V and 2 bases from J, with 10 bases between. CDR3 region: CASSSGQAGNTIYF. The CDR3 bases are TGTGCCAGCTCATCGGGTCAGGCTGGAAACACCATATATTTT.

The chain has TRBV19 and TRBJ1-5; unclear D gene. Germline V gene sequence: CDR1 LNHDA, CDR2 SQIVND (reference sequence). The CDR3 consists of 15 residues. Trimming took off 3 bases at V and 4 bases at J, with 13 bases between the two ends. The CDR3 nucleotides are TGTGCCAGTAGTATTTCCGGCCTTACGAATCAGCCCCAGCATTTT. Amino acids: CASSISGLTNQPQHF.

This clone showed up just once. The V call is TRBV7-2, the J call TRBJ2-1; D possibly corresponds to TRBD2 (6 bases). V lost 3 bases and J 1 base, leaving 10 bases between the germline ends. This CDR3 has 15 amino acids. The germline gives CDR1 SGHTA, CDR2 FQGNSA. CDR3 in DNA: TGTGCCAGCAGCTTCGGGAGATCGTCCTACAATGAGCAGTTCTTC. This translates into CASSFGRSSYNEQFF.

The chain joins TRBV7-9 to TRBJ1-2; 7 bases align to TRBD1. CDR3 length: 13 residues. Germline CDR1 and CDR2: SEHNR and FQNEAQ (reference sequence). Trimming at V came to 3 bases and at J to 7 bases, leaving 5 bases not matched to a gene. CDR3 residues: CASSLQGEGGYTF. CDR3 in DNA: TGTGCCAGCAGCTTGCAGGGGGAGGGTGGCTACACCTTC.

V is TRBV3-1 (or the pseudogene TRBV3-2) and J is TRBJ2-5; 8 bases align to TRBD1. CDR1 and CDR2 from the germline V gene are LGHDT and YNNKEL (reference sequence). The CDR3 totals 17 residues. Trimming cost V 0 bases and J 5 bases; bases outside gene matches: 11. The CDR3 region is CASSQDRTGSGSETQYF. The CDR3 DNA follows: TGTGCCAGCAGCCAAGATAGGACAGGGTCTGGCTCGGAGACCCAGTACTTC.

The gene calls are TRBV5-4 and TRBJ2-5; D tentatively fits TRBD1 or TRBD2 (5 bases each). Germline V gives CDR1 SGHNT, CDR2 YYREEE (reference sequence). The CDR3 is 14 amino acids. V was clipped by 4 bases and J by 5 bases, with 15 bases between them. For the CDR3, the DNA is TGTGCCAGCAGCGTCGGACGGGGCGTGGAGACCCAGTACTTC. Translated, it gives CASSVGRGVETQYF.

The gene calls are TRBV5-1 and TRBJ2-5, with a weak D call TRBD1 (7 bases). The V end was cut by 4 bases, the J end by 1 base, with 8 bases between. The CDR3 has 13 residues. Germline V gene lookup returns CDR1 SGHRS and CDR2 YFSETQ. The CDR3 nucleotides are TGCGCCAGCAGCCAGGGGGGCCAAGAGACCCAGTACTTC. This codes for CASSQGGQETQYF. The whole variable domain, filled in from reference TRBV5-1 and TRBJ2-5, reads KAGVTQTPRYLIKTRGQQVTLSCSPISGHRSVSWYQQTPGQGLQFLFEYFSETQRNKGNFPGRFSGRQFSNSRSEMNVSTLELGDSALYLCASSQGGQETQYFGPGTRLLVL.

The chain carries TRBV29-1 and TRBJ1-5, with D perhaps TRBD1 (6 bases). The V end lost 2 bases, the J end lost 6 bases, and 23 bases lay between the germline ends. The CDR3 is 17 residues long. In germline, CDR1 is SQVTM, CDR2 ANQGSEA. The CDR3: CSVEYRLGRGESQPQHF. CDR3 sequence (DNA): TGCAGCGTTGAATATAGGTTGGGCAGGGGAGAGAGTCAGCCCCAGCATTTT. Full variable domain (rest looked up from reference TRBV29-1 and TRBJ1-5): SAVISQKPSRDICQRGTSLTIQCQVDSQVTMMFWYRQQPGQSLTLIATANQGSEATYESGFVIDKFPISRPNLTFSTLTVSNMSPEDSSIYLCSVEYRLGRGESQPQHFGDGTRLSIL.

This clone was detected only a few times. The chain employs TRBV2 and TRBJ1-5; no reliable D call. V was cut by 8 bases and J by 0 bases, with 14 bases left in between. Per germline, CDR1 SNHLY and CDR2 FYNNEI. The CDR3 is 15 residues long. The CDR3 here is CASQETYYSNQPQHF. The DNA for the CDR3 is TGTGCCAGCCAAGAGACTTATTATAGCAATCAGCCCCAGCATTTT.

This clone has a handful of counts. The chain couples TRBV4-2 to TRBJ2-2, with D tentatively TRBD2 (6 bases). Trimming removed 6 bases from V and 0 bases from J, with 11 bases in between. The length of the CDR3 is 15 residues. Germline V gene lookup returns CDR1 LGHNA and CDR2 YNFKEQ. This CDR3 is CASRRRDSNTGELFF. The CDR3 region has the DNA TGTGCCAGCAGGCGTCGGGACTCGAACACCGGGGAGCTGTTTTTT.

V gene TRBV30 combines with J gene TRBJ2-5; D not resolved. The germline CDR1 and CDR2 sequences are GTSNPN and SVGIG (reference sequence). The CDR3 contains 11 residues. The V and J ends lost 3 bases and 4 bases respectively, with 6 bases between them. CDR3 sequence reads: CAWSYGETQYF. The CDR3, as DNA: TGTGCCTGGAGCTATGGAGAGACCCAGTACTTC.

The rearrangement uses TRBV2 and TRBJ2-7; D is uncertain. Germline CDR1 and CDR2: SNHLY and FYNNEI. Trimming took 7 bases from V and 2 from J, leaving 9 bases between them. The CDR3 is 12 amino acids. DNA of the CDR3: TGTGCCAGCAAGCAGGTACCCTACGAGCAGTACTTC. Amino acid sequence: CASKQVPYEQYF.